Below are 3 T cell receptor beta chains sequenced from a single sample in a study of neurological immune-mediated disorders. TCRdb independently ran MiXCR on the 5' RACE reads; one entry per CDR3 protein. Among 65,000 to 80,000 distinct CDR3 sequences listed, 15% to 20% were seen once. The specimen was PBMCs. Every receptor here comes from a woman between 40 and 50 years old in good health.

This clonotype was recorded many times. A clone one base away is much larger, so this may be a read error. This chain uses TRBV5-1 with TRBJ1-1; D gene unclear. CDR3 length: 13 residues. The germline gives CDR1 SGHRS, CDR2 YFSETQ. V was pared by 3 bases and J by 1 base, with 7 bases between. CDR3 sequence (DNA): TGCGCCAGCAGCTCGGACTGGAACACTGAAGCTTTCTTT. Translation gives CASSSDWNTEAFF. The whole variable domain, remainder taken from reference TRBV5-1 and TRBJ1-1, is KAGVTQTPRYLIKTRGQQVTLSCSPISGHRSVSWYQQTPGQGLQFLFEYFSETQRNKGNFPGRFSGRQFSNSRSEMNVSTLELGDSALYLCASSSDWNTEAFFGQGTRLTVV.

This clonotype was seen many times. CDR3 region: CASSLARGVRTKNIQYF. The CDR3, as DNA: TGTGCCAGCAGCTTAGCGCGGGGGGTGAGAACCAAAAACATTCAGTACTTC. This rearrangement joins TRBV7-6 to TRBJ2-4; 8 nucleotides agree with TRBD2. V trimming: 0 bases; J trimming: 2 bases; junction bases outside the gene matches: 6. The CDR3 has 17 amino acids. The germline V gene encodes CDR1 SGHVS and CDR2 FNYEAQ. The full variable domain, in which reference TRBV7-6 and TRBJ2-4 provide the parts outside the CDR3, is GAGVSQSPRYKVTKRGQDVALRCDPISGHVSLYWYRQALGQGPEFLTYFNYEAQQDKSGLPNDRFSAERPEGSISTLTIQRTEQRDSAMYRCASSLARGVRTKNIQYFGAGTRLSVL.

The chain couples TRBV12-5 to TRBJ2-1; TRBD2 agrees at 11 bases. There are 18 residues in the CDR3. With V trimmed by 0 bases and J by 3 bases, 7 bases remained unmatched. The V gene's germline CDR1 is LGHNT and CDR2 FRNRAP. The CDR3 region is CASGLVRLAGGVYNEQFF. The DNA of the CDR3 is TGTGCTAGTGGTTTGGTACGGCTAGCGGGGGGTGTCTACAATGAGCAGTTCTTC.